This T cell receptor beta chain was recorded in a study of breast tumors, draining lymph nodes, adjacent tissues. TCRdb re-derived calls from the multiplex PCR reads in MiXCR, one entry per CDR3 protein. Of about 150,000 distinct CDR3 sequences listed, 32% are singletons. Study-wide findings and caveats: Luminal-like breast cancer showed significantly higher tumor–nontumor repertoire similarity than basal-like. That most tumor T cells come from lymph nodes remained unproven. Compared with lymph nodes, tumors were less diverse; compared with nontumor tissue, more. The data were judged consistent with most tumor T cells coming from lymph node and expanding in tumor.

This clonotype was seen ten or more times. The antigen is unknown. Samples came from axillary lymph nodes draining the breast cancer. V was clipped by 1 base and J by 2 bases, with 9 bases between them. CDR1 is MNHNS and CDR2 is SASEGT in the germline V gene. The CDR3 covers 14 residues. This TCR came from a female donor with breast cancer. Some clones in this sample may be carry-over from other donors' samples. Sample: axillary lymph node tissue. The V gene is TRBV6-1, the J gene TRBJ2-7; D may be TRBD2 (6 bases). The CDR3 region has the DNA TGTGCCAGCAGTGAAGTAGGACTACCCTACGAGCAGTACGTC. Its protein product is CASSEVGLPYEQYV.